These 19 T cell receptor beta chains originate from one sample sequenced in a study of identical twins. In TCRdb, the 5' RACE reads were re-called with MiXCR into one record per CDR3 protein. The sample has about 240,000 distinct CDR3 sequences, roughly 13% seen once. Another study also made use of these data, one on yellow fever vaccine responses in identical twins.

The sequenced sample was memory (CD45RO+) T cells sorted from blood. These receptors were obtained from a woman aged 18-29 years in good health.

Here the CDR3 reads CSASWTEAFF. The DNA of the CDR3 is TGCAGTGCTAGTTGGACTGAAGCTTTCTTT. This chain joins TRBV20-1 and TRBJ1-1; no firm D call. CDR3 length equals 10 residues. Trimming removed 3 bases at V and 5 bases at J, with 4 bases between. Germline V gene lookup returns CDR1 DFQATT and CDR2 SNEGSKA (reference sequence).

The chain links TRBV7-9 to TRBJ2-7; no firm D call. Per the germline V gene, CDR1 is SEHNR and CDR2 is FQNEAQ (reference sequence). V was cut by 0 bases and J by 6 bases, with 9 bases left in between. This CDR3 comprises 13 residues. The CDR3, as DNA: TGTGCCAGCAGCTTAGCGCCGGTGGTCGAGCAGTACTTC. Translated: CASSLAPVVEQYF. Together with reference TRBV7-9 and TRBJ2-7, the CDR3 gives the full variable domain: DTGVSQNPRHKITKRGQNVTFRCDPISEHNRLYWYRQTLGQGPEFLTYFQNEAQLEKSRLLSDRFSAERPKGSFSTLEIQRTEQGDSAMYLCASSLAPVVEQYFGPGTRLTVT.

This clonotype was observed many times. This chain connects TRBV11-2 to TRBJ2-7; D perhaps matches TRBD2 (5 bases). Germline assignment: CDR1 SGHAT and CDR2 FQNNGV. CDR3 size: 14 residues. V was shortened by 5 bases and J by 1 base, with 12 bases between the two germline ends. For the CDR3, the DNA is TGTGCCAGCAGCACCCTTTCGGGGTCCTACGAGCAGTACTTC. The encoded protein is CASSTLSGSYEQYF.

The CDR3 sequence: CASSPGRKNMNTEAFF. The CDR3, as DNA: TGTGCCAGCAGCCCTGGACGGAAGAATATGAACACTGAAGCTTTCTTT. V usage is TRBV7-2 and J usage is TRBJ1-1; D is undetermined. Trimming left V 5 bases short and J 0 bases short, with 16 bases between. Germline CDR1 is SGHTA and CDR2 is FQGNSA. The CDR3 has 16 residues.

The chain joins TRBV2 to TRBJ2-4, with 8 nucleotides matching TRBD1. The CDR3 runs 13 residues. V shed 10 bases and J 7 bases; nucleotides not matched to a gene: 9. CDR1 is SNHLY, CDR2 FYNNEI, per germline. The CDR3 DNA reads TGTGCCACCCAACAGGGGGAAGAGAACATTCAGTACTTC. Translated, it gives CATQQGEENIQYF.

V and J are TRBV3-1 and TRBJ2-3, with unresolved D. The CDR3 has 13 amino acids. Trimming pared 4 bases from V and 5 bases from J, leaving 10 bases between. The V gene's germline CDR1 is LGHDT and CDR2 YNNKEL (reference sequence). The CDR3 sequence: CASSPEKGDTQYF. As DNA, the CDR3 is TGTGCCAGCAGCCCCGAGAAGGGAGATACGCAGTATTTT.

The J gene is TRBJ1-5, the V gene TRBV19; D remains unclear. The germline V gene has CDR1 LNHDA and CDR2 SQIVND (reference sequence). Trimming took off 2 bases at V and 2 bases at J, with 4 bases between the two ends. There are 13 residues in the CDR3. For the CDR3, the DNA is TGTGCCAGTAGTATACCCGGCAATCAGCCCCAGCATTTT. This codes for CASSIPGNQPQHF.

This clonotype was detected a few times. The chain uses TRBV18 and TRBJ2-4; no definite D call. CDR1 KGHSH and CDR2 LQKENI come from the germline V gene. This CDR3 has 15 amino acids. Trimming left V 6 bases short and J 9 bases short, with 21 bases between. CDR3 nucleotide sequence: TGTGCCAGCTCCACCGAAAAGATTCATGGCGGCATTCAGTACTTC. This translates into CASSTEKIHGGIQYF.

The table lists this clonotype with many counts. The chain's CDR3 is CASSSSSRESGYTF. CDR3 DNA: TGTGCCAGCAGCTCTTCCTCCAGGGAATCTGGCTACACCTTC. The chain is built from TRBV7-2 and TRBJ1-2; weak D call: TRBD1 (5 bases). This CDR3 comprises 14 residues. Germline V gene data show CDR1 as SGHTA and CDR2 as FQGNSA. Trimming removed 4 bases at V and 7 bases at J, with 16 bases between.

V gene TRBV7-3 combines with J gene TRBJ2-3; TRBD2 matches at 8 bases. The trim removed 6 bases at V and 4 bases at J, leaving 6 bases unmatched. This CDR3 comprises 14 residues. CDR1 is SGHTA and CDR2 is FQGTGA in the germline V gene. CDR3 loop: CASRAGTSADTQYF. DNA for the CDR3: TGTGCCAGCAGAGCCGGGACTAGTGCAGATACGCAGTATTTT.

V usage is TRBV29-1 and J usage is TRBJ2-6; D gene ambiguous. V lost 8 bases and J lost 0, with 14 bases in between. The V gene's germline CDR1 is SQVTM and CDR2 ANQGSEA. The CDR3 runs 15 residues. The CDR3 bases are TGCAGCATCAGATCCCGTGGCTCTGGGGCCAACGTCCTGACTTTC. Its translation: CSIRSRGSGANVLTF.

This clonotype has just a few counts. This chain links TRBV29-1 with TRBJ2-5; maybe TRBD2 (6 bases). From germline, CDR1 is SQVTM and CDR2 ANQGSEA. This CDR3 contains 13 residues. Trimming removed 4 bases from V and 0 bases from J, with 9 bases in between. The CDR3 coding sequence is TGCAGCGTTGCCCGGGGGTACCAAGAGACCCAGTACTTC. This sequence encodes CSVARGYQETQYF.

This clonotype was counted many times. The CDR3 region has the DNA TGTGCCAGCAGCTTATCCAGCGGAGGCGGAGAGACCCAGTACTTC. Translation gives CASSLSSGGGETQYF. This chain uses TRBV7-2 with TRBJ2-5; TRBD2 is a possible D gene (5 bases). The CDR3 sequence is 15 residues long. Between the trimmed V and J ends, which lost 2 bases and 4 bases, there was a span of 14 bases. Germline CDR1 reads SGHTA; CDR2 reads FQGNSA.

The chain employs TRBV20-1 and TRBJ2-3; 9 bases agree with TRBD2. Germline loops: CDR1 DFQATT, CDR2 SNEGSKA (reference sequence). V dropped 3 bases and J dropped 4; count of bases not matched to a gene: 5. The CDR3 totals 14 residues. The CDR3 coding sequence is TGCAGTGCTAGGTGGCGGGGGGGCGCAGATACGCAGTATTTT. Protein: CSARWRGGADTQYF.

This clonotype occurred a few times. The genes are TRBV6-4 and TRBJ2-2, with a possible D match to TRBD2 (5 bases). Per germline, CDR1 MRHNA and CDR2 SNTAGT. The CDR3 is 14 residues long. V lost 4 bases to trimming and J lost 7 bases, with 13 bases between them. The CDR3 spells CASSGNVGSGELFF. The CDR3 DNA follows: TGTGCCAGCAGTGGAAATGTAGGGAGCGGGGAGCTGTTTTTT.

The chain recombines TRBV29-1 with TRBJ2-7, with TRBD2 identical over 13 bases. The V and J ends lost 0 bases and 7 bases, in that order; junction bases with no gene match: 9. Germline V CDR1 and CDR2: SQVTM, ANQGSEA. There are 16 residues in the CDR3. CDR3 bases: TGCAGCGTTGAAGACACAGGACTAGCGGGAGCGTTTGAGCAGTACTTC. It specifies CSVEDTGLAGAFEQYF.

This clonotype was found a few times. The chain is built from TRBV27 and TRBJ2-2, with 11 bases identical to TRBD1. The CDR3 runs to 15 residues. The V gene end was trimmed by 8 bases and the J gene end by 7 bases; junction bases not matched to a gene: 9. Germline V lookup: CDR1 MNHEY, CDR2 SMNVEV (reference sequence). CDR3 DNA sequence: TGTGCCAGCCGGACGGACAGGGGGCTTGGCGGGGAGCTGTTTTTT. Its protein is CASRTDRGLGGELFF.

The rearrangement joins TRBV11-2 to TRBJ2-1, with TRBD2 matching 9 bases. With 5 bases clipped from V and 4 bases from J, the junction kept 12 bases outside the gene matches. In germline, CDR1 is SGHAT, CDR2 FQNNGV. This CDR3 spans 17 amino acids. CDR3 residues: CASSPHPSSGVYNEQFF. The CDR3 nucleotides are TGTGCCAGCAGCCCCCACCCCTCTAGCGGGGTATACAATGAGCAGTTCTTC.

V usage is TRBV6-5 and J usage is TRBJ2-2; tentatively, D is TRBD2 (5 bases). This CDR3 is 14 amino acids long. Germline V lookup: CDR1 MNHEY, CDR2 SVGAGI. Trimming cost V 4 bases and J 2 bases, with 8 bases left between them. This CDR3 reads CASSSGVNTGELFF. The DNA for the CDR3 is TGTGCCAGCAGTTCCGGGGTTAACACCGGGGAGCTGTTTTTT.